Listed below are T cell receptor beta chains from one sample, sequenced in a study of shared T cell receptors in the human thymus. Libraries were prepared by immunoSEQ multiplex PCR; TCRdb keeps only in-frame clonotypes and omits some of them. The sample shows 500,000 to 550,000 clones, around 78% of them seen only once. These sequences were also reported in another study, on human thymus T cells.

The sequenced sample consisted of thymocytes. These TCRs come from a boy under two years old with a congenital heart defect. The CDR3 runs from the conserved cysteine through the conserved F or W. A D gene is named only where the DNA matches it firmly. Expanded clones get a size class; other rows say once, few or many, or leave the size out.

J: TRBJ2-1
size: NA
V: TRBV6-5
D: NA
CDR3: CASSYEGGSSYNEQFF
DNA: TGTGCCAGCAGTTACGAGGGCGGTAGCTCCTACAATGAGCAGTTCTTC

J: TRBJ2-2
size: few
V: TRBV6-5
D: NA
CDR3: CATLDGVTGELFF
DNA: TGTGCCACCTTGGACGGGGTCACCGGGGAGCTGTTTTTT

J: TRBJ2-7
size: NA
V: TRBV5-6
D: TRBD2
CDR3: CASSPRPGLAVVHEQYF
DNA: TGTGCCAGCAGTCCACGCCCGGGACTAGCGGTCGTGCACGAGCAGTACTTC

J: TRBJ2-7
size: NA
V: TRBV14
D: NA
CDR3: CASSQRLDSSYEQYF
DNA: TGTGCCAGCAGCCAAAGGTTGGACAGCTCCTACGAGCAGTACTTC

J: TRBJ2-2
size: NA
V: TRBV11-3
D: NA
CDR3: CASSPSTAGELFF
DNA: TGTGCCAGCAGCCCTTCGACAGCCGGGGAGCTGTTTTTT

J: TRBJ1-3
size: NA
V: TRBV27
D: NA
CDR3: CASSLFGSSGNTIYF
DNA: TGTGCCAGCAGTTTATTTGGGAGCTCTGGAAACACCATATATTTT

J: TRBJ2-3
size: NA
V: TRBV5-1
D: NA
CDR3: CASSLATSKLSTDTQYF
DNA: TGCGCCAGCAGCTTGGCCACTAGCAAATTGAGCACAGATACGCAGTATTTT

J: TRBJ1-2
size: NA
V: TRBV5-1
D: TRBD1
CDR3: CASSLEQGAHHYGYTF
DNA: TGCGCCAGCAGCTTGGAACAGGGGGCGCATCACTATGGCTACACCTTC

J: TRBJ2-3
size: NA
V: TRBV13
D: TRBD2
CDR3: CASSLGLAGAAVADTQYF
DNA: TGTGCCAGCAGCTTAGGGCTAGCGGGGGCAGCAGTGGCAGATACGCAGTATTTT

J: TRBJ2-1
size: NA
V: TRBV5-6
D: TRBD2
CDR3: CASSLVASGRDYEQFF
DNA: TGTGCCAGCAGCTTGGTGGCTAGCGGGAGGGATTATGAGCAGTTCTTC

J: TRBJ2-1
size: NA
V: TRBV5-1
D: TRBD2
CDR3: CASSQGLASVEQFF
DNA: TGCGCCAGCAGCCAAGGACTAGCGTCAGTTGAGCAGTTCTTC

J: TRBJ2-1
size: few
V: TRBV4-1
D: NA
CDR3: CASSQDEAFQFF
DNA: TGCGCCAGCAGCCAAGATGAGGCCTTCCAGTTCTTC

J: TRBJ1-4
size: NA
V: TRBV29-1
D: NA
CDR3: CSVVAVEGPEKLFF
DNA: TGCAGCGTTGTCGCGGTGGAGGGCCCTGAAAAACTGTTTTTT

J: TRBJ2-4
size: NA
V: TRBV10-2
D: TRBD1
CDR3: CASRPGQGRVLAKNIQYF
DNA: TGCGCCAGCAGACCGGGACAGGGTAGAGTACTAGCCAAAAACATTCAGTACTTC

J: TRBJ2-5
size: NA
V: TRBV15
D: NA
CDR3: CATSRDFGQETQYF
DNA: TGTGCCACCAGCAGAGATTTCGGGCAAGAGACCCAGTACTTC

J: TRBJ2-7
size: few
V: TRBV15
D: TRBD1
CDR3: CATSSGQGSSYEQYF
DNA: TGTGCCACCAGCAGTGGACAGGGGAGCTCCTACGAGCAGTACTTC

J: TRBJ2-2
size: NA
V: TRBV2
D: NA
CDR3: CASHSGRNTGELFF
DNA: TGTGCCAGCCATTCGGGGAGGAACACCGGGGAGCTGTTTTTT